The 22 T cell receptor beta chains below all came from one sample that was sequenced in a study of CXCR3-negative and CXCR3-positive naive CD8 T cells (dated by TCRdb to the late 2010s). The study at large found these results: Compared with CXCR3-negative naive cells, CXCR3-positive naive cells had TRB CDR3s with higher hydrophobicity (lower Kidera factor 4), lower energy, and higher strength and volume indices.

No antigens are known for them. The sequencer was a NextSeq 550. The Human TCR Profiling Kit (MiLaboratory) was used to make UMI-labeled 5' RACE TRB cDNA libraries. TCRdb reprocessed the public reads and reports one entry per CDR3 protein sequence, without DNA. This sample's table lists 120,000 to 150,000 distinct CDR3 sequences. About 0.28% of the sample rests with the top ten. The sequenced sample was naive CXCR3+ CD8+ T cells from blood. The meaning of the sample's cell subset or site label: CD45RO-CCR7+CD27+CD95- naive CD8+ T cells expressing CXCR3 (TNR3+). Source of these receptors: a human donor in good health. Some clones in this sample may be carry-over from other donors' samples.

V is TRBV29-1 and J is TRBJ2-3; with no DNA, the TCRdb D assignment of TRBD1 cannot be verified. From germline, CDR1 is SQVTM and CDR2 ANQGSEA. The CDR3 has 15 amino acids. This chain's CDR3 is CSVDGTGRITDTQYF.

The chain joins TRBV2 to TRBJ1-1. CDR3 length: 15 residues. CDR1 and CDR2 from the germline V gene are SNHLY and FYNNEI. The CDR3 here is CASSVVAEVNTEAFF.

CDR3 protein: CSVLAGGSNEQFF. The rearrangement uses TRBV29-1 and TRBJ2-1; without DNA, the TCRdb call of TRBD2 cannot be checked. Per germline, CDR1 SQVTM and CDR2 ANQGSEA. CDR3 length: 13 residues.

V usage is TRBV7-3 and J usage is TRBJ2-3. Germline V lookup: CDR1 SGHTA, CDR2 FQGTGA. This CDR3 is 14 amino acids long. The chain's CDR3 is CASSSDGGADTQYF. Variable domain in full (rest from reference TRBV7-3 and TRBJ2-3): GAGVSQTPSNKVTEKGKYVELRCDPISGHTALYWYRQSLGQGPEFLIYFQGTGAADDSGLPNDRFFAVRPEGSVSTLKIQRTERGDSAVYLCASSSDGGADTQYFGPGTRLTVL.

J is TRBJ2-5 and V is TRBV7-9; TCRdb gives TRBD2 as the D gene, but with no DNA this cannot be confirmed. Germline V gene lookup returns CDR1 SEHNR and CDR2 FQNEAQ (reference sequence). The CDR3 consists of 16 residues. The CDR3 reads CASSLGPSGNQETQYF.

This chain connects TRBV30 to TRBJ1-2; no DNA is available, so the TRBD1 call from TCRdb remains unchecked. The CDR3 runs to 14 residues. Germline assignment: CDR1 GTSNPN and CDR2 SVGIG (reference sequence). This chain's CDR3 is CAWSTSGSQDGYTF.

The J gene is TRBJ2-1, the V gene TRBV14. This CDR3 has 14 residues. CDR1 is SGHDN, CDR2 FVKESK, per germline. CDR3 loop: CASSQVDRYNEQFF.

The J gene is TRBJ2-5, the V gene TRBV5-6; TCRdb names TRBD2, which stays unverified in the absence of DNA. The germline CDR1 and CDR2 sequences are SGHDT and YYEEEE. This CDR3 has 16 residues. The CDR3 region is CASSPVVSGGARTQYF. Together with reference TRBV5-6 and TRBJ2-5, the CDR3 gives the full variable domain: DAGVTQSPTHLIKTRGQQVTLRCSPKSGHDTVSWYQQALGQGPQFIFQYYEEEERQRGNFPDRFSGHQFPNYSSELNVNALLLGDSALYLCASSPVVSGGARTQYFGPGTRLLVL.

The chain joins TRBV7-2 to TRBJ1-1; TCRdb picks TRBD1, but there is no DNA to check that call. The CDR3 extends over 18 amino acids. Germline CDR1 reads SGHTA; CDR2 reads FQGNSA. This CDR3 reads CASSPRGQVFPMNTEAFF.

The genes are TRBV7-9 and TRBJ1-1; there is no DNA to check the TCRdb D call of TRBD1. The CDR3 has 13 amino acids. CDR1 and CDR2 from the germline V gene are SEHNR and FQNEAQ (reference sequence). The CDR3 sequence is CASSLEGGSEAFF.

This sequence joins TRBV2 and TRBJ2-1. Germline CDR1 and CDR2: SNHLY and FYNNEI. This CDR3 spans 13 amino acids. CDR3 sequence reads: CASTREDFNEQFF.

The rearrangement links TRBV11-2 to TRBJ2-1. Germline CDR1 SGHAT, CDR2 FQNNGV. The CDR3 loop spans 15 amino acids. The CDR3 reads CASSLVSGFGHEQFF.

V usage is TRBV29-1 and J usage is TRBJ2-3; TCRdb calls TRBD1, which cannot be checked without DNA. The CDR3 totals 14 residues. From germline, CDR1 is SQVTM and CDR2 ANQGSEA. CDR3 protein: CSVRGPPGGDTQYF.

This chain joins TRBV5-1 and TRBJ1-5. CDR3 size: 13 residues. Germline values: CDR1 SGHRS, CDR2 YFSETQ. The CDR3 sequence: CASSFGTDQPQHF. The whole variable domain, remainder taken from reference TRBV5-1 and TRBJ1-5, is KAGVTQTPRYLIKTRGQQVTLSCSPISGHRSVSWYQQTPGQGLQFLFEYFSETQRNKGNFPGRFSGRQFSNSRSEMNVSTLELGDSALYLCASSFGTDQPQHFGDGTRLSIL.

The chain combines TRBV5-6 with TRBJ2-3; the TCRdb D gene call, TRBD1, has no DNA to confirm it. This CDR3 has 15 amino acids. Germline V lookup: CDR1 SGHDT, CDR2 YYEEEE. The CDR3 sequence: CASSFSAAPTDTQYF.

This chain links TRBV6-5 with TRBJ2-1. The germline gives CDR1 MNHEY, CDR2 SVGAGI. The CDR3 consists of 13 residues. CDR3 sequence: CASSYSGTSEQFF.

The rearrangement links TRBV13 to TRBJ1-2; lacking DNA, the TRBD1 call made by TCRdb goes unchecked. This CDR3 comprises 16 residues. Germline lookup yields CDR1 PRHDT and CDR2 FYEKMQ (reference sequence). The CDR3 region is CASSSYQGLRDYGYTF.

This chain joins TRBV5-1 and TRBJ1-1; TCRdb calls TRBD1, which cannot be checked without DNA. CDR3 size: 14 residues. Germline CDR1 reads SGHRS; CDR2 reads YFSETQ. This CDR3 reads CASSSGQSNTEAFF.

This chain uses TRBV5-1 with TRBJ2-1; TCRdb picks TRBD2, but there is no DNA to check that call. CDR1 and CDR2 from the germline V gene are SGHRS and YFSETQ. The CDR3 is 13 amino acids. The CDR3 loop reads CAGRASGRDEQFF.

The V gene is TRBV29-1, the J gene TRBJ1-2. Per germline, CDR1 SQVTM and CDR2 ANQGSEA. The CDR3 contains 15 residues. This CDR3 reads CSVETAAGPNYGYTF.

The V and J genes are TRBV19 and TRBJ2-1; without DNA, the TCRdb call of TRBD1 cannot be checked. Germline CDR1 and CDR2: LNHDA and SQIVND (reference sequence). The CDR3 spans 14 residues. This chain's CDR3 is CASSTRQGWNEQFF.

The genes are TRBV29-1 and TRBJ1-3; absent DNA, TCRdb's TRBD1 call cannot be checked. This CDR3 spans 14 amino acids. Germline CDR1 and CDR2: SQVTM and ANQGSEA. The CDR3 is CSVRVPLFGNTIYF. The full variable domain, rest sourced from reference TRBV29-1 and TRBJ1-3, is SAVISQKPSRDICQRGTSLTIQCQVDSQVTMMFWYRQQPGQSLTLIATANQGSEATYESGFVIDKFPISRPNLTFSTLTVSNMSPEDSSIYLCSVRVPLFGNTIYFGEGSWLTVV.